The present T cell receptor (beta chain) was sequenced within a study of T cells in Graves' hyperthyroidism and ophthalmopathy. Researchers took RNA transcripts and amplified the TCR beta CDR3 regions from them. Initially, a first-round RT-PCR of the TCR CDR3 employed the HTBI primer set. TCRdb reanalysed the multiplex PCR reads using MiXCR and keeps one entry per CDR3 protein. The table has over 250,000 distinct CDR3 sequences, about 25% seen once. From germline, CDR1 is DFQATT and CDR2 SNEGSKA (reference sequence). V was trimmed by 0 bases and J by 3 bases, leaving 18 bases between them. The CDR3 sequence is 16 residues long.

The V gene is TRBV20-1, the J gene TRBJ2-7; D is perhaps TRBD1 (6 bases). The sequence was collected from a man aged 40-49 years with Graves' hyperthyroidism that later progressed to Graves' ophthalmopathy. The sequenced sample consisted of blood. For the CDR3, the DNA is TGCAGTGCTAGAGATCTTGCAGGGGTCAGGTTCTACGAGCAGTACTTC. Translated: CSARDLAGVRFYEQYF.